This section outlines one TCR beta chain sequence together with its context. The antigen is undetermined. The CDR3 length is 15 residues. V was clipped by 0 bases and J by 7 bases; unmatched bases: 3. CDR1 and CDR2 from the germline V gene are SGHDT and YYEEEE. The repertoire was sequenced with immunoSEQ multiplex PCR; TCRdb's copy has only in-frame clones and lacks some. The table records over 90,000 clones, roughly nine tenths of them present only once. The data are from a study of T cell responses to AZD1222 COVID-19 vaccine. Findings and limits, study-wide: Clonal diversity may have been underestimated in mostly white British donors.

V is TRBV5-6 and J is TRBJ1-4; 10 bases fit TRBD1. This specimen was peripheral blood, taken on day 0 of AZD1222 vaccination. The clonotype was recovered from an adult in good health. CDR3 bases: TGTGCCAGCAGCTTGGGGGACAGGGGTTTTGAAAAACTGTTTTTT. This codes for CASSLGDRGFEKLFF.